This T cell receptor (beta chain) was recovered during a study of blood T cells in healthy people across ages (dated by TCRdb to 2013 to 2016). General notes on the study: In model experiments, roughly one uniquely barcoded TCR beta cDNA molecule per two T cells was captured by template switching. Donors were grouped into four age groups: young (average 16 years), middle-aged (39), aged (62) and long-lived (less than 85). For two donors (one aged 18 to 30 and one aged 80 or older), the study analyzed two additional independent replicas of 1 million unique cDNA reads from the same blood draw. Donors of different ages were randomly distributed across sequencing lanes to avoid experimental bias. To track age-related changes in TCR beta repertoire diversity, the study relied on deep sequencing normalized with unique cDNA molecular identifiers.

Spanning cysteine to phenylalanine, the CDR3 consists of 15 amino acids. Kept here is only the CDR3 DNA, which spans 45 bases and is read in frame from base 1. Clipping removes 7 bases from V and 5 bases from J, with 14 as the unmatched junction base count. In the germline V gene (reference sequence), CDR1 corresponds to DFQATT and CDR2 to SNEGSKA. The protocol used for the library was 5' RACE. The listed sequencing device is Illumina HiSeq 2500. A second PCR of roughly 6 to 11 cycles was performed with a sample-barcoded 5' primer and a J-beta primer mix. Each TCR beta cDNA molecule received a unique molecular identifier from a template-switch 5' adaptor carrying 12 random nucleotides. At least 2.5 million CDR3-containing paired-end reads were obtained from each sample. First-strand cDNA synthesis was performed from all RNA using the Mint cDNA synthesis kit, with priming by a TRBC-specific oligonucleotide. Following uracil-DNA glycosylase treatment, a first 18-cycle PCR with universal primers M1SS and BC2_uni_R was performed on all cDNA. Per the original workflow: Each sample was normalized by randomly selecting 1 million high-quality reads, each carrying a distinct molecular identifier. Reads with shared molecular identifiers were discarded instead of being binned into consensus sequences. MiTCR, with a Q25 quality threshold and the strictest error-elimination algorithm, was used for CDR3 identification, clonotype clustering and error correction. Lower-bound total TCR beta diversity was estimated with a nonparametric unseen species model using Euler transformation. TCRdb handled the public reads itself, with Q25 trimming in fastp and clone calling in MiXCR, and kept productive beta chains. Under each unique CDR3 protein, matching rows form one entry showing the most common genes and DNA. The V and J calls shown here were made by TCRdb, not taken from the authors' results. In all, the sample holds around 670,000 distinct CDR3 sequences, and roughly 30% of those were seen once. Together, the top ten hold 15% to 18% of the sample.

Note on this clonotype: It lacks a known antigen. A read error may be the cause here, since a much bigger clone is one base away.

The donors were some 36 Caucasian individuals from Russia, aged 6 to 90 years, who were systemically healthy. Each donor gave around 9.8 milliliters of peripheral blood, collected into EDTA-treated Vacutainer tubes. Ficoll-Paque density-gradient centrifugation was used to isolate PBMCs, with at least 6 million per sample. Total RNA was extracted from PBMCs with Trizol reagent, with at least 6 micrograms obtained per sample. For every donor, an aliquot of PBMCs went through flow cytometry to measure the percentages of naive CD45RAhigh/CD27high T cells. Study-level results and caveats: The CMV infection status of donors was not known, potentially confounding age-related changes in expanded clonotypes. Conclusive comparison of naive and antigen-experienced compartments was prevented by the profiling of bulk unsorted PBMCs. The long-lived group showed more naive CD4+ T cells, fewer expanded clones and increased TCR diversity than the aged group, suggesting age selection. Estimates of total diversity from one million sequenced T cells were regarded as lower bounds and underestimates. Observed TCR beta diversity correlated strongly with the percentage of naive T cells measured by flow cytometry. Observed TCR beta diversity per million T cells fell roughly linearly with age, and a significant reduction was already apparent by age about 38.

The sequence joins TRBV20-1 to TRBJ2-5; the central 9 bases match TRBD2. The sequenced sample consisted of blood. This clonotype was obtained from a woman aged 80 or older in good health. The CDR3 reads CSVRIAGANGETQYF. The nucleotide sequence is TGCAGTGTCCGGATAGCGGGGGCCAACGGGGAGACCCAGTACTTC.